This TCR beta chain was retrieved from a study of shared clonotypes between healthy human individuals (dated by TCRdb to between 2020 and 2021). At the level of the whole study: The cohort comprised a couple of women and a few men aged 18 to 49 years. Leukapheresis yielded between about 0.94 and 9 billion PBMCs per donor. For each donor, CD4 naive and CD4 memory were each run on three plates, CD8 naive on two plates, and CD8 memory on one plate. Blood TCR repertoires of five healthy adults were deeply sequenced to estimate repertoire size and the extent of clonotype sharing between individuals. Different laboratories and diverse techniques were used to prepare libraries and sequence TCR repertoires, to increase sequencing depth and limit assay-specific biases. Study-wide conclusions, independent of this receptor: Clonotypes shared by all four sorted-subset donors showed higher generation probabilities than non-shared clonotypes. Based on pairwise subsampling, the degree of clonotype sharing among donors was expected to be affected by sequencing depth. When a handful of donors were compared, the shared fraction of clonotypes was around 4.6% for naive CD4, approximately 3.3% for naive CD8, roughly 2.3% for memory CD4, and 0.35% to 0.4% for memory CD8. The genetic and exposure-history diversity represented was limited by the small number of donors. Even with the large sequencing depth, rarefaction of the sorted-subset datasets indicated that sequencing was incomplete. Naive subsets generally had larger estimated clonotype richness than memory subsets did. Sampling was restricted to blood, and TCR repertoires in tissues likely differ from the TCR repertoires found in blood.

Healthy HIV-negative adults with no recently reported acute infections or vaccinations were included as donors. All donors were Caucasian adults living in Nashville, Tennessee, USA. CD8 memory samples consisted of magnetically selected CD45RO+ cells combined with CCR7-negative CD45RA+ effector memory (TemRA) cells. Blood was collected by leukapheresis, and PBMCs were isolated by Ficoll-Histopaque density gradient centrifugation and then cryopreserved in liquid nitrogen vapor phase. Analytical flow cytometry was used to check the purity and quantity of every magnetically sorted T cell population. From each sorted fraction, genomic DNA was isolated and quantified by UV absorbance on a Nanodrop 2000c. TCR CDR3 regions were amplified from genomic DNA by multiplex PCR using the deep immunoSEQ assay. Extracted genomic DNA from each cell subset was spread evenly across all wells of several immunoSEQ 96-well plates, with each plate serving as a replicate. For sorted subsets, about 210 ng of genomic DNA, equivalent to 25,000 to 35,000 T cell genomes, went into each replicate PCR. Purified libraries were measured with a Qubit 3.0 fluorometer, size-checked on a Bioanalyzer 2100, and measured again with the KAPA Library Quantification kit. Every immunoSEQ 96-well plate was sequenced on a dedicated single-read 150-cycle Illumina NextSeq 550 flow cell. Under the source paper's analysis protocol: The immunoSEQ output contained only junctional sequences without quality scores, so filtering could not match that applied to full-length reads. To assign V/J genes and CDR3, sequences were annotated using PyIR, a Python wrapper for IgBLAST v1.9, with IMGT germline references. Reads were filtered out if the reads had weak V/J assignments (E-value above 1e-6), no CDR3, stop codons, out-of-frame junctions, or ambiguous translated residues. A V3J clonotype was defined by an identical inferred V gene, J gene, and CDR3 amino acid sequence. Percentage overlap between repertoires was computed as shared unique clonotypes divided by the size of the smaller repertoire. Repertoire richness was assessed with RTK rarefaction, the Chao1 estimator, and Recon v2.1 estimates of unobserved clonotypes. OLGA was used to compute generation probabilities for all TCRbeta clonotypes that the gDNA method yielded from four donors. TCRdb limited this immuneACCESS table to in-frame rearrangements with V and J called. A share of clones is missing; checked studies link under half to unresolved V genes, and the rest is unexplained. V, J and clone size derive from that table, while D and trimming were established from the DNA sequence. The sample records under 350,000 clones, roughly 91% of which are singletons. The ten largest clonotypes hold about a sixth of the sample.

Points on this clone: Its antigen target is currently unknown. No qualities accompany the bases; no much larger clone lies one base away.

As encoded in the germline V gene (reference sequence), CDR1 is MNHEY while CDR2 is SMNVEV. V and J lose 5 bases and 1 base, and a span of 15 bases separates them. The CDR3 spans 16 residues, from the cysteine through the phenylalanine. Of the read, only the CDR3 DNA is kept; its 48 bases are in frame from base 1. Recombination linked TRBV27 to TRBJ2-1; TRBD1 is a possible D gene, resting on 6 matching bases. The receptor was derived from a man aged 18 to 29 in good health. The sample consisted of memory CD8+ T cells sorted from blood. This specimen's cell subset or site label, per the study, means: CD45RO+ cells pooled with CCR7-negative TemRA cells. The CDR3 region reads CASSLRGHHSYNEQFF. The DNA sequence is given as TGTGCCAGCAGTCTCCGGGGACACCATTCCTACAATGAGCAGTTCTTC.